This T cell receptor (beta chain) originates from a study of blood T cells in healthy people across ages. CDR3 length equals 15 residues. V lost 2 bases and J lost 4, with 9 bases in between. CDR1 is LGHNA, CDR2 YSLEER, per germline. Alongside a J-beta primer mix, a sample-barcoded 5' primer served in a second PCR lasting about 7 to 12 cycles. The authors tagged each cDNA molecule using a template-switch adaptor with 12 random nucleotides. TCRdb independently ran MiXCR on the 5' RACE reads; one entry per CDR3 protein. The sample has some 880,000 distinct CDR3 sequences, roughly 34% seen once. Details on this clonotype: Its antigen is not known.

Regarding the study as a whole: Naive T cell percentage strongly correlated with TCR beta diversity.

Total RNA extraction produced at least 5.5 micrograms (per sample) for the study. The specimen was blood. This sequence joins TRBV4-3 and TRBJ1-6; no clear D gene. This receptor was identified in a man aged 18 to 29 in good health. The CDR3 region has the DNA TGCGCCAGCAGCCAATCAGTAATTTATAATTCACCCCTCCACTTT. As protein: CASSQSVIYNSPLHF.